The rows below give T cell receptor beta chains drawn from one sample of a study of T cell responses to AZD1222 COVID-19 vaccine. Sequencing used immunoSEQ multiplex PCR; TCRdb keeps in-frame clones, though not all of them. The sample lists approximately 190,000 clones, 85% to 95% occurring once. This specimen consisted of peripheral blood, obtained 28 days after the second dose of the MenACWY control vaccine. These receptors all stem from an adult who received the MenACWY meningococcal vaccine as a control. Each CDR3 is given with its conserved first and last residue. D genes are given only for firm matches. Clone size is given for some rows only: seen once, a few or many times, or a class if the clone is expanded.

TRBV5-3	TRBJ2-7	TRBD1	-	TGTGCCAGAAGCAAATTTCGGGACAGGGGACTTTACGAGCAGTACTTC	CARSKFRDRGLYEQYF
TRBV19	TRBJ1-4	-	-	TGTGCCAGTAGTATGGGAACCTGGGAGAATGAAAAACTGTTTTTT	CASSMGTWENEKLFF
TRBV6-5	TRBJ1-1	-	-	TGTGCCAGCAGCCCACAAGCGAACACTGAAGCTTTCTTT	CASSPQANTEAFF
TRBV6-2/TRBV6-3	TRBJ2-4	TRBD2	few	TGTGCCAGCAGTTCCCGAGCGGGACCACTACAAAACATTCAGTACTTC	CASSSRAGPLQNIQYF
TRBV12-5	TRBJ1-4	TRBD1	-	TGTGCTAGTGGTTTGGTACGACAGGGGACTGGTGAAAAACTGTTTTTT	CASGLVRQGTGEKLFF
TRBV28	TRBJ1-2	-	-	TGTGCCAGCAGTCGGACGAGCCCCCTATCCTATGGCTACACCTTC	CASSRTSPLSYGYTF
TRBV4-2	TRBJ1-2	-	-	TGTGCCAGCAGCCAAGAGGGGCGAGGGGGGGGCTACACCTTC	CASSQEGRGGGYTF
TRBV5-4	TRBJ1-1	-	-	TGTGCCAGCAGCTTGGCAGGTGGGGGCACTGAAGCTTTCTTT	CASSLAGGGTEAFF
TRBV29-1	TRBJ2-3	TRBD2	-	TGCAGCGTTACGACTAGCGGGAATACGCAGTATTTT	CSVTTSGNTQYF
TRBV19	TRBJ1-2	-	-	TGTGCCAGTAGAGGGGACACTAACTATGGCTACACCTTC	CASRGDTNYGYTF
TRBV7-2	TRBJ2-5	-	-	TGTGCCAGCAGCTTAGACAGGGTAGGGACCCAGTACTTC	CASSLDRVGTQYF
TRBV3-1/TRBV3-2	TRBJ1-2	-	-	TGTGCCAGCAGCCAAGATGGAGAGCGGGGCTACACCTTC	CASSQDGERGYTF
TRBV3-1/TRBV3-2	TRBJ1-5	-	-	TGTGCCGGCAGCTCCTCAGTAAATAGCAATCAGCCCCAGCATTTT	CAGSSSVNSNQPQHF
TRBV18	TRBJ1-5	-	-	TGTGCCAGCTCATTCGGACAGAACAATCAGCCCCAGCATTTT	CASSFGQNNQPQHF